This T cell receptor beta chain is drawn from a study of tumor-infiltrating lymphocytes in primary liver carcinoma. Study overall: Patients, male and female, were 30 to 69 years old.

From approximately 530 ng of total RNA, TCR beta-specific cDNA was reverse-transcribed using a constant-region primer. Three nested multiplex PCR rounds, a slightly modified ARM-PCR, produced the libraries for TCR beta. For approximately 9 cycles apiece, the opening two PCR rounds ran with TRBV1-TRBV30 forward primers and a C-beta reverse primer. One entry per CDR3 protein, called by TCRdb with MiXCR from the multiplex PCR reads. The sample carries 300,000 to 400,000 distinct CDR3 sequences, roughly 60% recorded once. This clonotype was seen only once. Its antigen is still unknown. No conserved phenylalanine or tryptophan ends this CDR3, so it is likely a read error. Blood RNA came from unsorted whole blood; germline DNA was also extracted. Trimming took 7 bases from V and 7 from J, leaving 16 bases between them. Germline V gene lookup returns CDR1 LGHNA and CDR2 YSLEER. The CDR3 is 13 amino acids. Overall study results and limits: Tumor specimens were characterized by a significantly higher top-250-clone fraction than blood (p = 0.039).

V gene TRBV4-3 combines with J gene TRBJ1-1; tentatively, D is TRBD1 (6 bases). The specimen was peripheral blood. The source is a man aged 40-49 years with primary liver carcinoma and hepatitis B virus infection. The CDR3: CASNHGGALEAFL. The DNA for the CDR3 is TGCGCCAGCAACCACGGGGGGGCCCTTGAAGCTTTCTTA.